This T cell receptor (beta chain) was obtained from a study of blood T cells in healthy people across ages (dated by TCRdb to between 2014 and 2017). With regard to the full study: Template switching captured roughly one uniquely barcoded TCR beta cDNA molecule per two T cells in model experiments. Age-related changes in TCR beta repertoire diversity were measured in the study by deep sequencing normalized with unique cDNA molecular identifiers. For two donors (one aged 18 to 30 and one aged 80 or older), the study analyzed two additional independent replicas of 1 million unique cDNA reads from the same blood draw. Donors were grouped into four age groups: young (average 16 years), middle-aged (around 39), aged (around 60) and long-lived (around 80). Donors of different ages were randomly distributed across sequencing lanes to avoid experimental bias. Results the study describes overall, beyond this receptor: There was a strong correlation between observed TCR beta diversity and the percentage of naive T cells measured by flow cytometry. Observed TCR beta diversity per million T cells fell roughly linearly with age, and a significant reduction was already apparent by age around 44. Because the CMV infection status of the donors was unknown, age-related changes in expanded clonotypes may potentially have been confounded. Estimates of total diversity based on one million sequenced T cells were regarded as lower bounds and as underestimates. Since profiling was done on bulk unsorted PBMCs, naive and antigen-experienced compartments could not be conclusively compared. Compared with the aged group, the long-lived group had more naive CD4+ T cells, fewer expanded clones and increased TCR diversity, a pattern suggesting age selection.

Systemically healthy Caucasian individuals from Russia, approximately 39 in total and aged about 6 to 100 years, were included as donors. Around 9.7 milliliters of peripheral blood were collected from each donor into EDTA-treated Vacutainer tubes. Ficoll-Paque density-gradient centrifugation was used to isolate PBMCs, with at least 7 million per sample. Total RNA, at least 6 micrograms per sample, was extracted from PBMCs with Trizol reagent. For every donor, flow cytometry on a PBMC aliquot measured the percentage of naive CD45RAhigh/CD27high T cells. CDR3 length: 16 amino acids, cysteine to phenylalanine. The CDR3 DNA has 48 bases and is translated from base 1. Note on this clonotype: No cognate antigen has been identified for it. Mismatch with germline at one junction end may stem from a read error.

Receptor amplification or capture employed 5' RACE. TCRdb records Illumina HiSeq 2500 as the sequencer. The second PCR ran for about 6 to 11 cycles and used a J-beta primer mix along with a sample-barcoded 5' primer. A unique molecular identifier was introduced onto each TCR beta cDNA molecule by a template-switch 5' adaptor carrying 12 random nucleotides. Each sample yielded at least 2.5 million CDR3-containing paired-end reads. The Mint cDNA synthesis kit, primed by a TRBC-specific oligonucleotide, was used to synthesize first-strand cDNA from all RNA. After uracil-DNA glycosylase treatment, a first 18-cycle PCR used universal primers M1SS and BC2_uni_R on all cDNA. In the authors' own workflow: Each sample was normalized by randomly selecting 1 million high-quality reads, each carrying a distinct molecular identifier. Reads with shared molecular identifiers were discarded instead of being binned into consensus sequences. MiTCR, run with a Q25 quality threshold and the strictest error-elimination algorithm, handled CDR3 identification, clonotype clustering and error correction. Lower-bound total TCR beta diversity was estimated with a nonparametric unseen species model using Euler transformation. TCRdb trimmed the raw reads at Q25, called clones with MiXCR and kept productive beta chains. Entries that share a CDR3 protein sequence are merged under the most common genes and DNA. The V and J calls, along with clone size, are taken from TCRdb and not from the paper's own processing. In this sample the table shows around 500,000 distinct CDR3 sequences, under 55% of which occur a single time. Around 23% of the sample is taken by the ten largest.

The sequence came from a man aged 80 or over in good health. The source material was blood. The chain was built from TRBV12-3 or TRBV12-4 and TRBJ2-6; a weak D assignment points to TRBD1 (5 bases agree). The DNA is TGTGCCAGCAGTTTAGTGGCGACCTCTGGGGCCAGCGTCCTGACTTTC. Its product reads: CASSLVATSGASVLTF.